This T cell receptor beta chain originates from a study of cytomegalovirus exposure and HLA in healthy donors. PCR involved 60 Vbeta and 13 Jbeta primers. Clones were sequenced by immunoSEQ multiplex PCR, and TCRdb holds only the in-frame ones, with some missing. The sample includes around 150,000 clones, 81% of them seen just once. In germline, CDR1 is ENHRY, CDR2 SYGVKD. V lost 3 bases to trimming and J lost 1 base; unmatched junction nucleotides: 3. CDR3 size: 15 residues. The rearrangement links TRBV10-3 to TRBJ2-5; TRBD2 aligns across 9 bases. Sequencing used PBMCs. The TCR was taken from a woman between 18 and 29 years old in good health and CMV-seronegative. The CDR3 loop is CAISDSGRVQETQYF. CDR3 sequence (DNA): TGTGCCATCAGTGATAGCGGGAGAGTCCAAGAGACCCAGTACTTC.